These T cell receptor beta chains were read from a single sample in a study of T-cell reconstitution after alpha-beta-depleted transplantation in children. TCRdb recomputed calls from the PCR reads with MiXCR, one row per CDR3 protein. The sample shows about a million distinct CDR3 sequences, about 29% of them seen only once. The starting material was PBMCs, mostly from graft donor cells, obtained 360 days after TCRalphabeta/CD19-depleted stem cell transplant. The source is a boy in the first two years of life who had a stem cell transplant for SCID, so the T cells may come from the graft donor. Each CDR3 is given with its conserved first and last residue. Fields, in order: D gene, V gene, clone size, J gene, CDR3 protein, CDR3 DNA. The D gene is left open where the match is weak. Expanded clones are given a class, and other clones once, few, many or no size at all.

TRBD1	TRBV7-3	-	TRBJ2-3	CASSSGQTLTDTQYF	TGTGCCAGCAGCTCGGGACAGACCCTCACAGATACGCAGTATTTT
TRBD1	TRBV5-1	-	TRBJ1-4	CASSLQGGTNEKVFF	TGCGCCAGCAGCCTGCAGGGGGGTACTAATGAAAAAGTGTTTTTT
-	TRBV3-1	-	TRBJ2-7	CASSRTSRSYDEQYF	TGTGCCAGCAGCCGCACATCAAGATCCTACGACGAGCAGTACTTC
-	TRBV20-1	-	TRBJ2-1	CSARDASSYNEQFF	TGCAGTGCTAGGGACGCCAGCTCCTACAATGAGCAGTTCTTC
-	TRBV20-1	few	TRBJ2-7	CSARVVYEQYF	TGCAGTGCTAGAGTGGTCTACGAGCAGTACTTC
-	TRBV5-1	-	TRBJ2-5	CASSFLLGIETQYF	TGCGCCAGCAGCTTTTTACTAGGAATAGAGACCCAGTACTTC
-	TRBV3-1	-	TRBJ2-1	CASSHYVGDNEQFF	TGTGCCAGCAGCCATTATGTGGGTGACAATGAGCAGTTCTTC
-	TRBV12-3/TRBV12-4	-	TRBJ1-1	CASSLRIEAFF	TGTGCCAGCAGCCTGAGGATTGAAGCTTTCTTT
-	TRBV28	-	TRBJ2-5	CASSLTGYQETQYF	TGTGCCAGCAGTTTAACCGGGTACCAAGAGACCCAGTACTTC
-	TRBV7-7	-	TRBJ2-3	CASSAGPRGDTQYF	TGTGCCAGCAGCGCGGGTCCTCGGGGAGATACGCAGTATTTT
-	TRBV12-3/TRBV12-4	few	TRBJ2-7	CASSPDGNEQYF	TGTGCCAGCAGCCCCGACGGGAACGAGCAGTACTTC
-	TRBV7-9	many	TRBJ2-7	CASSLRGTTYEQYF	TGTGCCAGCAGCTTAAGGGGGACTACTTACGAGCAGTACTTC
-	TRBV7-9	few	TRBJ1-2	CASSKQGGGYTF	TGTGCCAGCAGCAAACAGGGTGGTGGCTACACCTTC
TRBD2	TRBV4-2	-	TRBJ2-4	CASSHSGGTSGGRLPKNIQYF	TGTGCCAGCAGCCACTCGGGAGGGACTAGCGGGGGGCGACTACCCAAAAACATTCAGTACTTC
TRBD2	TRBV20-1	-	TRBJ2-3	CSAPRLAFSFSTDTQYF	TGCAGTGCCCCCCGACTAGCCTTTTCGTTTAGCACAGATACGCAGTATTTT
-	TRBV20-1	few	TRBJ1-2	CSVRRERQQGYTF	TGCAGTGTGAGAAGGGAACGCCAGCAGGGCTACACCTTC
-	TRBV3-1	few	TRBJ1-1	CASSQDTTGTKAFF	TGTGCCAGCAGCCAAGATACGACCGGGACTAAAGCTTTCTTT
TRBD2	TRBV20-1	few	TRBJ2-5	CSAWGLAGQETQYF	TGCAGTGCCTGGGGACTAGCGGGGCAAGAGACCCAGTACTTC
-	TRBV5-1	many	TRBJ2-5	CASSPGPGETQYF	TGTGCCAGCAGCCCCGGCCCGGGCGAGACCCAGTACTTC
TRBD2	TRBV7-2	-	TRBJ2-7	CASSHNGPGTRGEQYF	TGTGCCAGCAGCCACAATGGACCCGGGACTAGAGGCGAGCAGTACTTC
-	TRBV5-1	-	TRBJ2-6	CASSYPGSSGANVLTF	TGCGCCAGCAGCTACCCAGGGTCCTCTGGGGCCAACGTCCTGACTTTC
-	TRBV18	once	TRBJ2-5	CASSSFDELETQYF	TGTGCCAGCTCATCCTTCGACGAGTTAGAGACCCAGTACTTC
TRBD1	TRBV7-9	-	TRBJ2-5	CASSLLTGIQETQYF	TGTGCCAGCAGCCTTCTGACAGGGATCCAAGAGACCCAGTACTTC
TRBD1	TRBV29-1	once	TRBJ2-7	CSVATGGFSYEQYF	TGCAGCGTCGCGACAGGGGGTTTTTCCTACGAGCAGTACTTC
-	TRBV18	-	TRBJ2-7	CASSSAARDGSYEQYF	TGTGCCAGCTCATCCGCAGCGAGGGACGGGTCCTACGAGCAGTACTTC
-	TRBV15	-	TRBJ2-5	CATRALARGETQYF	TGTGCCACCAGAGCCTTGGCCCGAGGGGAGACCCAGTACTTC
TRBD1	TRBV12-3/TRBV12-4	few	TRBJ1-2	CASSRDRGGGYTF	TGTGCCAGCAGCCGAGACAGGGGAGGCGGCTACACCTTC
TRBD1	TRBV19	-	TRBJ2-4	CASSPGTGSLNIQYF	TGTGCCAGTAGTCCCGGGACAGGGTCCCTAAACATTCAGTACTTC
TRBD1	TRBV7-9	-	TRBJ1-1	CASRDRKGYGMNTEAFF	TGTGCCAGCCGGGACAGGAAGGGGTACGGGATGAACACTGAAGCTTTCTTT
-	TRBV4-2	few	TRBJ1-6	CASSQDLGGRSYNSPLHF	TGTGCCAGCAGCCAAGATCTAGGGGGTCGATCCTATAATTCACCCCTCCACTTT
-	TRBV2	many	TRBJ2-7	CASSLEGGDYEQYF	TGTGCCAGCAGCCTGGAGGGTGGGGACTACGAGCAGTACTTC